Listed here are 25 T cell receptor beta chains from one sample, sequenced in a study of CD8+ T cells in alopecia areata. The sequencing template was cDNA reverse transcribed from extracted RNA. Profiled with immunoSEQ multiplex PCR; TCRdb holds only in-frame clones, not every one. The sample consists of about 190,000 clones, 60% to 70% of them appearing once. Treatment in this sample: oral pan-JAK inhibitor, 5-10 mg twice daily. The sequencing here drew on CD4+ T cells sorted from blood, taken at week 4, from a patient treated with tofacitinib. These receptors were collected from a human donor with alopecia areata.

This clone turned up a few times. The chain joins TRBV6-6 to TRBJ2-7; D remains ambiguous. The V and J ends lost 5 bases and 4 bases respectively, with 12 bases between them. This CDR3 has 13 residues. CDR1 is MNHNY, CDR2 SVGAGI, per germline (reference sequence). The CDR3: CASSRTLVYEQYF. CDR3 in DNA: TGTGCCAGCAGTCGGACGTTGGTATACGAGCAGTACTTC.

The J gene is TRBJ1-2, the V gene TRBV5-1, with a weak D call TRBD1 (6 bases). V lost 5 bases and J 5 bases, leaving 19 bases between the germline ends. CDR3 size: 15 residues. Germline V lookup: CDR1 SGHRS, CDR2 YFSETQ. The CDR3 protein is CASRRGAEGAYGYTF. In nucleotides, the CDR3 is TGCGCCAGCAGAAGGGGGGCCGAGGGCGCGTATGGCTACACCTTC.

This chain joins TRBV20-1 and TRBJ2-7, with D uncertain. Germline CDR1 is DFQATT and CDR2 is SNEGSKA (reference sequence). Deletions cut 5 bases from V and 3 bases from J, with 5 bases between. The CDR3 contains 10 residues. CDR3: CSAGHYEQYF. The CDR3 nucleotides are TGCAGTGCTGGGCACTACGAGCAGTACTTC.

The chain carries TRBV4-2 and TRBJ1-2; maybe TRBD1 (6 bases). Looked up from germline, CDR1 is LGHNA and CDR2 is YNFKEQ. V gave up 0 bases and J gave up 4 bases, with 12 bases separating them. The CDR3 runs to 15 residues. The CDR3: CASSQDFGQSYGYTF. CDR3 bases: TGTGCCAGCAGCCAAGATTTTGGACAGAGCTATGGCTACACCTTC.

This chain joins TRBV28 and TRBJ1-2; D remains ambiguous. The CDR3 length is 12 residues. V was shortened by 2 bases and J by 8 bases, with 9 bases between the two germline ends. The germline V gene encodes CDR1 MDHEN and CDR2 SYDVKM. CDR3 nucleotides: TGTGCCAGCAGTTTAATTGCGGAGGGCTACACCTTC. The encoded protein is CASSLIAEGYTF.

The chain uses TRBV29-1 and TRBJ2-1; 8 bases map to TRBD1. The CDR3 runs to 13 residues. V dropped 7 bases and J dropped 5; count of bases not matched to a gene: 7. Germline V gene lookup returns CDR1 SQVTM and CDR2 ANQGSEA. As DNA, the CDR3 is TGCAGCGGTACCGGACAGGGCCACAATGAGCAGTTCTTC. This encodes CSGTGQGHNEQFF.

The rearrangement joins TRBV4-3 to TRBJ2-2; D unclear. CDR3 length equals 16 residues. Germline CDR1 LGHNA, CDR2 YSLEER. V lost 0 bases and J lost 2, with 10 bases in between. The CDR3 sequence: CASSQDHRTNTGELFF. The CDR3 region has the DNA TGCGCCAGCAGCCAAGATCATCGGACCAACACCGGGGAGCTGTTTTTT.

The chain is built from TRBV5-4 and TRBJ2-1; no clear D gene. This CDR3 has 13 amino acids. Germline V CDR1 and CDR2: SGHNT, YYREEE (reference sequence). Trimming left V 4 bases short and J 7 bases short, with 12 bases between. Here the CDR3 reads CASSVVSANEQFF. CDR3 DNA sequence: TGTGCCAGCAGCGTCGTTTCGGCGAATGAGCAGTTCTTC.

In regard to this clone: This specimen includes other DNA sequences encoding the same CDR3. This chain connects TRBV9 to TRBJ2-6; D gene ambiguous. The V gene lost 1 base and the J gene lost 1 base, with 6 bases spanning the gap. The CDR3 runs to 15 residues. CDR1 is SGDLS, CDR2 YYNGEE, per germline. The CDR3 is CASSVRPSGANVLTF. CDR3 sequence (DNA): TGTGCCAGCAGCGTAAGGCCTTCTGGGGCCAACGTCCTGACTTTC. Full variable domain (missing parts from reference TRBV9 and TRBJ2-6): DSGVTQTPKHLITATGQRVTLRCSPRSGDLSVYWYQQSLDQGLQFLIQYYNGEERAKGNILERFSAQQFPDLHSELNLSSLELGDSALYFCASSVRPSGANVLTFGAGSRLTVL.

The chain combines TRBV29-1 with TRBJ2-1; the D gene is possibly TRBD1 (5 bases). In germline, CDR1 is SQVTM, CDR2 ANQGSEA. V gave up 7 bases and J gave up 0 bases, with 13 bases separating them. The CDR3 covers 14 residues. CDR3 sequence reads: CSGYRGNSYNEQFF. CDR3 sequence (DNA): TGCAGCGGGTATAGGGGAAACTCCTACAATGAGCAGTTCTTC.

J is TRBJ2-7 and V is TRBV29-1; D gene unclear. V lost 7 bases, J lost 1 base, and 11 bases lay in between. CDR1 is SQVTM, CDR2 ANQGSEA, per germline. CDR3 length equals 12 residues. The CDR3 bases are TGCAGCGCACGGAGTGCATCCTACGAGCAGTACTTC. Its protein is CSARSASYEQYF.

This rearrangement joins TRBV25-1 to TRBJ1-2; unclear D gene. The V end lost 3 bases, the J end lost 8 bases, and 25 bases lay between the germline ends. The CDR3 runs to 17 residues. Per germline, CDR1 MGHDK and CDR2 SYGVNS. The CDR3 sequence is CASSDASSPSAGGGYTF. The DNA of the CDR3 is TGTGCCAGCAGTGATGCCTCGTCTCCCTCGGCAGGCGGAGGCTACACCTTC.

Note on this clone: The same CDR3 arises from other DNA sequences in this sample as well. In nucleotides, the CDR3 is TGTGCCAGCAGCGTAGTTGGAGGAGAGCTGTTTTTT. Translated, it gives CASSVVGGELFF. The chain uses TRBV9 and TRBJ2-2, with TRBD2 as a possible D gene (5 bases). Trimming removed 0 bases at V and 11 bases at J, with 8 bases between. Germline V gives CDR1 SGDLS, CDR2 YYNGEE. This CDR3 has 12 residues.

This clone was counted between two and nine times. This chain joins TRBV6-5 and TRBJ1-1, with unresolved D. V lost 7 bases to trimming and J lost 3 bases, with 9 bases between them. CDR3 length: 12 residues. Germline CDR1 MNHEY, CDR2 SVGAGI. As DNA, the CDR3 is TGTGCCAGCACAGGAGCATACACTGAAGCTTTCTTT. This codes for CASTGAYTEAFF.

This chain links TRBV30 with TRBJ2-3; D not resolved. Trimming left V 1 base short and J 0 bases short, with 14 bases between. The germline CDR1 and CDR2 sequences are GTSNPN and SVGIG (reference sequence). The CDR3 is made up of 16 amino acids. The CDR3, as DNA: TGTGCCTGGAGTGCCCCACGGAAGCCCAGCACAGATACGCAGTATTTT. It is translated as CAWSAPRKPSTDTQYF.

In this sample, this clone turned up a few times. The chain recombines TRBV21-1 with TRBJ1-1. TRBV21-1 is given as a pseudogene. The CDR3 consists of 15 residues. The DNA of the CDR3 is TGTGCCAGCAGCATACCTCTGGGGGTTGGCGCTGAAGCTTTCTTT. It translates to CASSIPLGVGAEAFF.

The chain uses TRBV5-1 and TRBJ1-2; D call uncertain. This CDR3 region has 14 residues. Germline assignment: CDR1 SGHRS and CDR2 YFSETQ. With 3 bases removed from V and 2 bases from J, the gap between germline ends came to 11 bases. DNA of the CDR3: TGCGCCAGCAGCTCCGAGCGGTCCAACTATGGCTACACCTTC. It codes for CASSSERSNYGYTF. Using reference TRBV5-1 and TRBJ1-2 for the parts outside the CDR3, the full variable domain is KAGVTQTPRYLIKTRGQQVTLSCSPISGHRSVSWYQQTPGQGLQFLFEYFSETQRNKGNFPGRFSGRQFSNSRSEMNVSTLELGDSALYLCASSSERSNYGYTFGSGTRLTVV.

This rearrangement joins TRBV9 to TRBJ2-2; TRBD2 might be the D (5 bases). The V end lost 0 bases, the J end lost 4 bases, and 13 bases lay between the germline ends. The germline V gene encodes CDR1 SGDLS and CDR2 YYNGEE. This CDR3 region has 16 residues. CDR3 sequence: CASSVARVTSTGELFF. CDR3 nucleotides: TGTGCCAGCAGCGTAGCGAGGGTGACAAGCACCGGGGAGCTGTTTTTT.

The chain joins TRBV29-1 to TRBJ2-7; 7 bases are a match to TRBD1. Germline CDR1 SQVTM, CDR2 ANQGSEA. J was trimmed by 3 bases and V by 6 bases; bases with no gene match: 5. The length of the CDR3 is 12 residues. The CDR3 sequence: CSVGQSRYEQYF. CDR3 DNA sequence: TGCAGCGTGGGACAGTCCCGCTACGAGCAGTACTTC.

The V call is TRBV29-1, the J call TRBJ1-2; possibly TRBD1 for D (5 bases). This CDR3 spans 10 amino acids. Germline values: CDR1 SQVTM, CDR2 ANQGSEA. The V end lost 4 bases, the J end lost 8 bases, and 8 bases lay between the germline ends. DNA of the CDR3: TGCAGCGTTGGGACAATCGGCTACACCTTC. Translating it yields CSVGTIGYTF.

The count of this clone is one. The chain links TRBV25-1 to TRBJ1-2; no clear D gene. CDR3 size: 13 residues. Germline CDR1 reads MGHDK; CDR2 reads SYGVNS. V dropped 5 bases and J dropped 6 bases, with 13 bases sitting between them. CDR3 amino acids: CASSPDWDHGYTF. The CDR3 nucleotides are TGTGCCAGCAGTCCAGATTGGGATCATGGCTACACCTTC.

This clone was counted only a few times. This chain links TRBV9 with TRBJ2-2; D is unclear. The CDR3 covers 13 residues. Trimming shortened V by 3 bases and J by 7 bases, and 10 bases separated the two germline ends. Germline lookup yields CDR1 SGDLS and CDR2 YYNGEE. The CDR3 DNA reads as TGTGCCAGCAGCGCTGCCGATTACGGGGAGCTGTTTTTT. It encodes CASSAADYGELFF.

The chain carries TRBV5-1 and TRBJ2-2; 16 positions match TRBD2. CDR3 length: 17 amino acids. The germline V gene encodes CDR1 SGHRS and CDR2 YFSETQ. V trimming: 3 bases; J trimming: 5 bases; junction bases outside the gene matches: 4. For the CDR3, the DNA is TGCGCCAGCAGCTCCGGGACTAGCGGGAGGGCGACCGGGGAGCTGTTTTTT. It is translated as CASSSGTSGRATGELFF.

There are a few counts of this clone. V gene TRBV5-1 combines with J gene TRBJ2-5; 9 nucleotides align to TRBD1. The CDR3 totals 14 residues. Germline-derived CDR1 and CDR2 are SGHRS and YFSETQ. The V gene end was trimmed by 4 bases and the J gene end by 4 bases; junction bases not matched to a gene: 5. CDR3 in DNA: TGCGCCAGCAGCAAAACAGGGGGCGGAGAGACCCAGTACTTC. Residues: CASSKTGGGETQYF.

The chain carries TRBV5-1 and TRBJ1-4; possibly TRBD1 for D (5 bases). The CDR3 extends over 13 amino acids. Trimming took 4 bases from V and 8 from J, leaving 12 bases between them. Germline lookup yields CDR1 SGHRS and CDR2 YFSETQ. The CDR3 protein is CASSGPEGEKLFF. Here the CDR3 DNA reads TGCGCCAGCAGCGGCCCGGAGGGGGAAAAACTGTTTTTT.